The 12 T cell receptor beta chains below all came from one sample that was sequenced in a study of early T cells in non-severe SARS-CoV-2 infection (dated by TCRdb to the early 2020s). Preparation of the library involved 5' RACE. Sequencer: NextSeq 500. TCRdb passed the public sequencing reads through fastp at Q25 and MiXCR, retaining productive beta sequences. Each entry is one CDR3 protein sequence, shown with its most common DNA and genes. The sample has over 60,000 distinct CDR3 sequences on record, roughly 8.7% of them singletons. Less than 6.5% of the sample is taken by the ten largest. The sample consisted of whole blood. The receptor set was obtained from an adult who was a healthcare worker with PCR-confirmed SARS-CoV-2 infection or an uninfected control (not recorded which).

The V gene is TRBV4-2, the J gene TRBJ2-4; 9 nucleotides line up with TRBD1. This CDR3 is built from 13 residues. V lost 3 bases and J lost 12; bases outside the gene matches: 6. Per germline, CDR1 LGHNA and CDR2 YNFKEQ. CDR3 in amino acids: CASSQGQGLNQYF. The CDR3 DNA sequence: TGTGCCAGCAGCCAGGGACAGGGCCTGAATCAGTACTTC.

CDR3 nucleotides: TGTGCCAGCAGCCCGGACCCGTATATCGAGCAGTACTTC. This translates into CASSPDPYIEQYF. This chain uses TRBV3-1 with TRBJ2-7, with D unclear. With 4 bases removed from V and 6 bases from J, the gap between germline ends came to 13 bases. Germline V gene sequence: CDR1 LGHDT, CDR2 YNNKEL (reference sequence). The length of the CDR3 is 13 residues.

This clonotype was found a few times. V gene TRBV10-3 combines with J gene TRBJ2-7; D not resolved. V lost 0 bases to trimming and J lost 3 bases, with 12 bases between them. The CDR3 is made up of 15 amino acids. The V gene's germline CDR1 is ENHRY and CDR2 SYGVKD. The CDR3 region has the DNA TGTGCCATCAGTGAGTCGGGGTTCGGCAACTACGAGCAGTACTTC. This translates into CAISESGFGNYEQYF.

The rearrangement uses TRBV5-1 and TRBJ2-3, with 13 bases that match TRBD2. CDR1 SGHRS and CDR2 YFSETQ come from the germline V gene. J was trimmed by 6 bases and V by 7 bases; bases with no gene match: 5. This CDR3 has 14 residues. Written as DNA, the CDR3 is TGCGCCAGCGCCGGGACTAGCGGGATGGATACGCAGTATTTT. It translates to CASAGTSGMDTQYF.

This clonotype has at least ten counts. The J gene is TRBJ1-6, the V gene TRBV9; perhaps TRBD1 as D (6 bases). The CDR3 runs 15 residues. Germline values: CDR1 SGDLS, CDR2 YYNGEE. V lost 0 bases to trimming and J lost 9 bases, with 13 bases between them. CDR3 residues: CASSVDSGGGSPLHF. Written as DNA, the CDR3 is TGTGCCAGCAGCGTAGATTCGGGGGGCGGTTCACCCCTCCACTTT.

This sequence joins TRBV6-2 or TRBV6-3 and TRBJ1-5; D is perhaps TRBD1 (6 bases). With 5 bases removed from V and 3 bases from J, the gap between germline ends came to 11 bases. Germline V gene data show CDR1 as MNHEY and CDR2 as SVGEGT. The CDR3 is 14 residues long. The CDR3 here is CASSPTGNNQPQHF. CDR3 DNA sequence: TGTGCCAGCAGTCCAACAGGGAACAATCAGCCCCAGCATTTT.

Written as DNA, the CDR3 is TGCAGTGATCGCGGTCAAGAGACCCAGTACTTC. It encodes CSDRGQETQYF. V and J are TRBV20-1 and TRBJ2-5, with no clear D. V was trimmed by 7 bases and J by 2 bases, leaving 8 bases between them. Germline V gives CDR1 DFQATT, CDR2 SNEGSKA (reference sequence). The length of the CDR3 is 11 residues.

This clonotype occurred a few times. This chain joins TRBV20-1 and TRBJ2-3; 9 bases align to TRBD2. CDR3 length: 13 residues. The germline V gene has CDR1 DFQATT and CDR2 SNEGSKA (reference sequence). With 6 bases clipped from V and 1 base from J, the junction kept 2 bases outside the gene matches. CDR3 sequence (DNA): TGCAGTGCCCTAGCGGGGCGCACAGATACGCAGTATTTT. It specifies CSALAGRTDTQYF.

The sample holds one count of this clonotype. In DNA form, the CDR3 reads TGTGCCAGCAGCTTGGACGGACAGGGCGATCAGCCCCAGCATTTT. Translation gives CASSLDGQGDQPQHF. The chain links TRBV7-9 to TRBJ1-5, with 8 bases that match TRBD1. This CDR3 contains 15 residues. Germline loops: CDR1 SEHNR, CDR2 FQNEAQ (reference sequence). V shed 3 bases, J shed 5 bases, and the junction held 6 bases outside the gene matches.

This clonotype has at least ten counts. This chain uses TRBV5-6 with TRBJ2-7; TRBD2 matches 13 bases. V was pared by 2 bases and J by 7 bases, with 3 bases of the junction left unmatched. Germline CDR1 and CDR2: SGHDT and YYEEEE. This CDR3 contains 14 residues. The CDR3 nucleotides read TGTGCCAGCAGCTTTTGGACTAGCGGGAGAGAGCAGTACTTC. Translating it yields CASSFWTSGREQYF.

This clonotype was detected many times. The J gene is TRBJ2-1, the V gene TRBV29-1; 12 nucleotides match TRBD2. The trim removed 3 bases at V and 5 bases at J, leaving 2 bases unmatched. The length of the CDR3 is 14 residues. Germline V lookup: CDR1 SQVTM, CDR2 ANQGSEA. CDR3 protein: CSVDGLAGNNEQFF. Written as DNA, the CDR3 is TGCAGCGTTGACGGACTAGCGGGGAACAATGAGCAGTTCTTC.

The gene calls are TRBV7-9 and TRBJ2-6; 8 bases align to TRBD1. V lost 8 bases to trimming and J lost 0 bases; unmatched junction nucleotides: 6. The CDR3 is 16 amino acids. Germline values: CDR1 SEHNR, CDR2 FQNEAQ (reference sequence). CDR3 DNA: TGTGCCAGCCCCAGTACAGGGGGCTCTGGGGCCAACGTCCTGACTTTC. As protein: CASPSTGGSGANVLTF.